This is a list of T cell receptor beta chains from one sample in a study of T cells in Graves' hyperthyroidism and ophthalmopathy. TCRdb reprocessed the multiplex PCR reads via MiXCR and lists one record per CDR3 protein. The sample lists about 400,000 distinct CDR3 sequences, roughly 15% occurring once. Specimen: blood. The receptors stem from a woman aged 18-29 years with Graves' hyperthyroidism. Each CDR3 is given with its conserved first and last residue. A D gene is named only where the DNA matches it firmly. Size tells how often a clone was seen (once, few, many) or the class of an expanded clone, and some rows leave it out.

size	J	D	V	DNA	CDR3
few	TRBJ2-5	.	TRBV7-2	TGTGCCAGCAGTTTGTCGAGGAGCCCTCAAGAGACCCAGTACTTC	CASSLSRSPQETQYF
few	TRBJ2-4	.	TRBV19	TGTGCCAGTAGTATGCGGGTAGCCAAAAACATTCAGTACTTC	CASSMRVAKNIQYF
few	TRBJ2-5	TRBD1	TRBV28	TGTGCCAGCAGTACAACAGGGGTCCGAGAGACCCAGTACTTC	CASSTTGVRETQYF
.	TRBJ1-2	.	TRBV10-3	TGTGCCATCAGTGAGTCGAGGGTCATGAGTTCCGGCTACACCTTC	CAISESRVMSSGYTF
many	TRBJ2-1	.	TRBV29-1	TGCAGCGTTGAAGCTCATGAGCAGTTCTTC	CSVEAHEQFF
.	TRBJ2-3	TRBD2	TRBV29-1	TGCAGCGTCAGCGGGACTACCCACTTCCAGATGCAGTATTTT	CSVSGTTHFQMQYF
many	TRBJ2-2	.	TRBV11-2	TGTGCCAGCAGCTTAGGTGCCGGGGAGAACACCGGGGAGCTGTTTTTT	CASSLGAGENTGELFF
many	TRBJ1-5	.	TRBV28	TGTGCCAGCAGTGATGAGGTATGGGTTAGCAATCAGCCCCAGCATTTT	CASSDEVWVSNQPQHF
many	TRBJ2-1	.	TRBV20-1	TGCAGTGCTAGAGGGGGTCCGCGGGGCGACAATGAGCAGTTCTTC	CSARGGPRGDNEQFF
many	TRBJ2-7	.	TRBV6-1	TGTGCCAGCAGTGAAGTGGTCGGGGACGCAAACGAGCAGTACTTC	CASSEVVGDANEQYF
.	TRBJ1-3	.	TRBV6-6	TGTGCCAGCAGTTACGTGTCCTCTGGAAACACCATATATTTT	CASSYVSSGNTIYF
many	TRBJ2-1	.	TRBV28	.	CASILASGRAYNEQFF
few	TRBJ1-4	.	TRBV6-1	TGTGCCAGCAGAAGGTTATCTAATGAAAAACTGTTTTTT	CASRRLSNEKLFF
.	TRBJ2-7	TRBD1	TRBV4-1	TGCGCCAGCAGCCACCCGGGACAGGGGCCGCAGTACTTC	CASSHPGQGPQYF
few	TRBJ2-1	TRBD2	TRBV24-1	TGTGCCACCAGCCCCTTCGGGGGGTCGAATGAGCAGTTCTTC	CATSPFGGSNEQFF
.	TRBJ1-6	TRBD1	TRBV9	TGTGCCAGCAGCGTAGGAGGGGACAGGGCCAAGTCACCCCTCCACTTT	CASSVGGDRAKSPLHF
.	TRBJ2-7	.	TRBV7-2	TGTGCCAGCAGCTTAACACAGCAGTACGAGCAGTACTTC	CASSLTQQYEQYF
.	TRBJ1-1	.	TRBV4-1	TGCGCCAGCAGCCAAGAAGGGAGCAGGGGTTCCACTGAAGCTTTCTTT	CASSQEGSRGSTEAFF
many	TRBJ1-3	.	TRBV12-3/TRBV12-4	TGTGCCAGCAGTTTATTACAGGGCAGCGTACTCTCTTTCTCTGGAAACACCATATATTTT	CASSLLQGSVLSFSGNTIYF
many	TRBJ1-6	.	TRBV28	TGTGCCAGCAGTTTATACAGGGATTATAATTCACCCCTCCACTTT	CASSLYRDYNSPLHF
many	TRBJ2-1	TRBD1	TRBV28	TGTGCCAGCAGTTCCCCGGACAGGGGGGCAGTGCAGTTCTTC	CASSSPDRGAVQFF
many	TRBJ2-5	TRBD2	TRBV3-1	TGTGCCAGCAGCCCCGGGACTAGCGGAGAGACCCAGTACTTC	CASSPGTSGETQYF
.	TRBJ1-2	.	TRBV25-1	TGTGCCAGCAGTGGAGGGGGGGCGAACTATGGCTACACCTTC	CASSGGGANYGYTF
once	TRBJ2-5	TRBD1	TRBV7-8	TGTGCCAGCAGCCTCCGACAGGGGCCGATTAAAGAGACCCAGTACTTC	CASSLRQGPIKETQYF
many	TRBJ1-1	TRBD1	TRBV5-1	TGCGCCAGCAGCAGGACAGGACCCGACACTGAAGCTTTCTTT	CASSRTGPDTEAFF
many	TRBJ2-1	TRBD2	TRBV10-3	TGTGCCACCAACAGACTAGCGGGAGAGGGTGAGCAGTTCTTC	CATNRLAGEGEQFF
.	TRBJ1-5	.	TRBV19	TGTGCCAGCCTACAGACTAGCAATCAGCCCCAGCATTTT	CASLQTSNQPQHF
many	TRBJ2-5	TRBD2	TRBV7-6	TGTGCCAGCAGCCCACTGGAAATAGCGGGAGGGGAGACCCAGTACTTC	CASSPLEIAGGETQYF
many	TRBJ2-2	.	TRBV6-5	TGTGCCAGCAGTTACTCACAGGAGAACACCGGGGAGCTGTTTTTT	CASSYSQENTGELFF
many	TRBJ2-1	.	TRBV14	TGTGCCAGCAGCCCGAGGCGGGCTATAGATGAGCAGTTCTTC	CASSPRRAIDEQFF
few	TRBJ2-5	TRBD2	TRBV20-1	TGCAGTGGGGGGCTAGCGGGAGTCGGGCAAGAGTCCCAGTACTTC	CSGGLAGVGQESQYF
few	TRBJ2-7	TRBD1	TRBV27	TGTGCCAGCAGTTTCGGGGACAGGGGTAACGAGCAGTACTTC	CASSFGDRGNEQYF
many	TRBJ2-1	.	TRBV28	TGTGCCAGCAGTTTATTGGGTTTTGGCGTTGGCAATGAGCAGTTCTTC	CASSLLGFGVGNEQFF
many	TRBJ2-1	.	TRBV2	TGTGCCAGCAGTGGACGGGACCGGTACAATGAGCAGTTCTTC	CASSGRDRYNEQFF
few	TRBJ1-2	.	TRBV5-6	TGTGCCAGCAGCGCAGGACAGACCTATGGCTACACCTTC	CASSAGQTYGYTF
.	TRBJ2-5	TRBD2	TRBV28	TGTGCCAGCAGAACTAGCGGGAGGCCCCTAGGGACCCAGTACTTC	CASRTSGRPLGTQYF
.	TRBJ1-1	TRBD1	TRBV20-1	TGCAGTGCCGGAAGCTTGACAGGGGGCCTTACTGAAGCTTTCTTT	CSAGSLTGGLTEAFF
many	TRBJ2-7	TRBD2	TRBV20-1	TGCAGTGCCCTGCGACTAGCGGGATCCGCCTCCTACGAGCAGTACTTC	CSALRLAGSASYEQYF
many	TRBJ1-5	TRBD1	TRBV12-3/TRBV12-4	TGTGCCAGCAGTTTTGACAGGGGGCGAGGGCCCCAGCATTTT	CASSFDRGRGPQHF
few	TRBJ2-2	.	TRBV5-1	TGCGCCAGCAGCCTGGACAGATCGAACACCGGGGAGCTGTTTTTT	CASSLDRSNTGELFF
many	TRBJ2-7	TRBD2	TRBV2	TGTGCCAGCACCCCGGCTAGCGGGAACGAGCAGTACTTC	CASTPASGNEQYF
many	TRBJ2-1	.	TRBV11-2	TGTGCCAGCAGCTTAGGCAGGGGAAGGAACAATGAGCAGTTCTTC	CASSLGRGRNNEQFF
many	TRBJ2-7	.	TRBV7-2	TGTGCCAGCAGCTCGTCGACGGCCTACGAGCAGTACTTC	CASSSSTAYEQYF
many	TRBJ2-7	.	TRBV28	TGTGCCAGCAGTTTGGCAGGGGGGCTCCACGAGCAGTACTTC	CASSLAGGLHEQYF
.	TRBJ2-1	TRBD2	TRBV20-1	TGCAGTGCTAGAACCATAGCGGGGCCTATGTATGAGCAGTTCTTC	CSARTIAGPMYEQFF
many	TRBJ1-1	TRBD1	TRBV12-3/TRBV12-4	TGTGCCAGCAGTTCGACCCCGGGACAGGGGGGGCGGGAAGCTTTCTTT	CASSSTPGQGGREAFF
few	TRBJ2-3	.	TRBV27	TGTGCCAGCAGTTTATTGCGGCCCGCCGGCACAGATACGCAGTATTTT	CASSLLRPAGTDTQYF
many	TRBJ1-1	.	TRBV6-1	TGTGCCAGCAGTGAAGCATACCGACTAGGGGACACTGAAGCTTTCTTT	CASSEAYRLGDTEAFF
many	TRBJ1-1	.	TRBV20-1	TGCAGTGCCCAAGAGGCGCCAGTGAACACTGAAGCTTTCTTT	CSAQEAPVNTEAFF
.	TRBJ2-5	.	TRBV11-2	TGTGCCAGCAGCTTTATTATAGAGACCCAGTACTTC	CASSFIIETQYF
many	TRBJ1-2	.	TRBV20-1	TGCAGTGCTACCCCCGGGGAAGGCTACACCTTC	CSATPGEGYTF
few	TRBJ2-1	.	TRBV10-2	TGCGCCAGCAGACACAGCAATGAGCAGTTCTTC	CASRHSNEQFF
few	TRBJ2-3	TRBD2	TRBV7-9	TGTGCCAGCAGCTGGGAAGTCCAGCGGGAGGTCTCAGATACGCAGTATTTT	CASSWEVQREVSDTQYF
.	TRBJ1-1	.	TRBV6-2/TRBV6-3	TGTGCCAGCAGTCCCCGTGAGGGCCACACTGAAGCTTTCTTT	CASSPREGHTEAFF
many	TRBJ2-7	.	TRBV27	TGTGCCAGCAGACGGATCCCCTCCTACGAGCAGTACTTC	CASRRIPSYEQYF
many	TRBJ1-5	.	TRBV12-3/TRBV12-4	TGTGCCAGCAACTTACAGATCAATCAGCCCCAGCATTTT	CASNLQINQPQHF
many	TRBJ2-7	.	TRBV20-1	TGCAGTGCTAGGAACCTCGTAACCTCCTACGAGCAGTACTTC	CSARNLVTSYEQYF